These 14 T cell receptor beta chains share one sample of origin, sequenced in a study of beta chain features in type 1 diabetes. Investigators reverse transcribed all isolated RNA, so they sequenced expressed TCRB transcripts. Profiled with immunoSEQ multiplex PCR; TCRdb holds only in-frame clones, not every one. The data show about 620,000 clones, around 15% seen once. Sequenced input: naive CD4+ T cells from blood. The source of these receptors is a man aged 18 to 35 in good health.

The chain is built from TRBV6-5 and TRBJ1-1; possible D gene TRBD1, 5 bases. CDR1 is MNHEY and CDR2 is SVGAGI in the germline V gene. Trimming removed 5 bases from V and 5 bases from J, with 9 bases in between. The CDR3 runs to 12 residues. CDR3 loop: CASSPGRTEAFF. The CDR3 coding sequence is TGTGCCAGCAGTCCAGGGAGGACTGAAGCTTTCTTT.

The chain couples TRBV7-9 to TRBJ2-7; D perhaps matches TRBD1 (6 bases). The CDR3 has 13 residues. Trimming removed 6 bases at V and 2 bases at J, with 11 bases between. Germline values: CDR1 SEHNR, CDR2 FQNEAQ (reference sequence). The CDR3 nucleotides are TGTGCCAGCAGACCGACAGGCCCCTACGAGCAGTACTTC. Residues: CASRPTGPYEQYF.

This clone was recorded a few times. The chain recombines TRBV6-1 with TRBJ2-2; 7 nucleotides align to TRBD1. Per the germline V gene, CDR1 is MNHNS and CDR2 is SASEGT. V lost 4 bases, J lost 0 bases, and 8 bases stayed unmatched. This CDR3 has 17 amino acids. The CDR3 DNA sequence: TGTGCCAGCAGTGGACAGGGCTGGGGGTCGAACACCGGGGAGCTGTTTTTT. This translates into CASSGQGWGSNTGELFF.

The chain links TRBV5-4 to TRBJ1-3, with D hard to call. Germline CDR1 reads SGHNT; CDR2 reads YYREEE (reference sequence). With 4 bases removed from V and 0 bases from J, the gap between germline ends came to 14 bases. The CDR3 is 16 residues long. CDR3 region: CASSPSSTVSGNTIYF. The CDR3 coding sequence is TGTGCCAGCAGCCCGAGTAGTACCGTCTCTGGAAACACCATATATTTT.

The chain employs TRBV5-4 and TRBJ2-7, with D possibly matching TRBD1 (6 bases). The germline gives CDR1 SGHNT, CDR2 YYREEE (reference sequence). V dropped 2 bases and J dropped 0 bases, with 9 bases sitting between them. The CDR3 runs to 14 residues. Here the CDR3 reads CASSFTGNSYEQYF. The DNA for the CDR3 is TGTGCCAGCAGCTTCACAGGGAACTCCTACGAGCAGTACTTC.

This chain uses TRBV28 with TRBJ1-2; D is possibly TRBD1 (5 bases). CDR1 is MDHEN, CDR2 SYDVKM, per germline. V was cut by 6 bases and J by 4 bases, with 15 bases left in between. This CDR3 comprises 14 residues. This chain's CDR3 is CASSTGADFYGYTF. The CDR3 DNA follows: TGTGCCAGCAGCACCGGGGCAGACTTCTATGGCTACACCTTC.

A few counts support this clone. The chain links TRBV6-6 to TRBJ1-5; 8 nucleotides match TRBD1. The germline V gene has CDR1 MNHNY and CDR2 SVGAGI (reference sequence). The CDR3 runs 14 residues. The trim removed 5 bases at V and 3 bases at J, leaving 3 bases unmatched. CDR3 protein: CASSQTGDNQPQHF. CDR3 in DNA: TGTGCCAGCAGTCAGACAGGGGACAATCAGCCCCAGCATTTT.

This clone appeared a few times. The chain links TRBV4-3 to TRBJ2-7, with D hard to call. This CDR3 spans 12 amino acids. V was pared by 0 bases and J by 5 bases, with 5 bases between. Germline CDR1 reads LGHNA; CDR2 reads YSLEER. In DNA, the CDR3 is TGCGCCAGCAGCCAAGAGGGTAACGAGCAGTACTTC. This translates into CASSQEGNEQYF.

The V gene is TRBV28, the J gene TRBJ1-1, with TRBD1 matching over 7 bases. There are 13 residues in the CDR3. Germline CDR1 and CDR2: MDHEN and SYDVKM. Trimming cost V 5 bases and J 7 bases; bases outside gene matches: 7. CDR3 DNA sequence: TGTGCCAGCAGTCCCGTACACAGGGGTGAAGCTTTCTTT. Translating it yields CASSPVHRGEAFF.

This chain uses TRBV5-6 with TRBJ1-6; weak D call: TRBD1 (6 bases). This CDR3 spans 16 amino acids. CDR1 and CDR2 (germline): SGHDT, YYEEEE. Trimming took off 5 bases at V and 7 bases at J, with 19 bases between the two ends. This CDR3 is CASSWRTVVPNSPLHF. Written as DNA, the CDR3 is TGTGCCAGCAGTTGGCGGACAGTCGTACCCAATTCACCCCTCCACTTT.

V and J are TRBV19 and TRBJ1-5; maybe TRBD1 (6 bases). Trimming cost V 4 bases and J 7 bases, with 17 bases left between them. The CDR3 loop spans 15 amino acids. Germline CDR1 LNHDA, CDR2 SQIVND (reference sequence). The CDR3 is CASSRAGNRVQPQHF. In DNA, the CDR3 is TGTGCCAGTAGTAGGGCCGGGAACAGGGTGCAGCCCCAGCATTTT.

J is TRBJ2-1 and V is TRBV4-1; D remains ambiguous. V lost 3 bases and J 1 base, leaving 10 bases between the germline ends. The CDR3 runs 15 residues. Germline CDR1 and CDR2: MGHRA and YSYEKL. The CDR3 is CASSHGYFSYNEQFF. As DNA, the CDR3 is TGCGCCAGCAGCCACGGTTATTTTTCCTACAATGAGCAGTTCTTC.

In its sample, this clone was seen a few times. The chain employs TRBV7-2 and TRBJ2-3; weak D call: TRBD2 (7 bases). The V gene lost 5 bases and the J gene lost 4 bases, with 16 bases spanning the gap. This CDR3 region has 15 residues. The germline V gene encodes CDR1 SGHTA and CDR2 FQGNSA. CDR3 nucleotides: TGTGCCAGCAGCGCTCAAGGGGGGGGACCAGATACGCAGTATTTT. This gives the protein CASSAQGGGPDTQYF.

The chain uses TRBV12-5 and TRBJ2-1; D call uncertain. V lost 5 bases, J lost 6 bases, and 2 bases lay in between. The CDR3 contains 10 residues. Per the germline V gene, CDR1 is LGHNT and CDR2 is FRNRAP. The CDR3 nucleotides read TGTGCTAGTGGTAGCAATGAGCAGTTCTTC. Protein sequence: CASGSNEQFF. Together with reference TRBV12-5 and TRBJ2-1, the CDR3 gives the full variable domain: DARVTQTPRHKVTEMGQEVTMRCQPILGHNTVFWYRQTMMQGLELLAYFRNRAPLDDSGMPKDRFSAEMPDATLATLKIQPSEPRDSAVYFCASGSNEQFFGPGTRLTVL.